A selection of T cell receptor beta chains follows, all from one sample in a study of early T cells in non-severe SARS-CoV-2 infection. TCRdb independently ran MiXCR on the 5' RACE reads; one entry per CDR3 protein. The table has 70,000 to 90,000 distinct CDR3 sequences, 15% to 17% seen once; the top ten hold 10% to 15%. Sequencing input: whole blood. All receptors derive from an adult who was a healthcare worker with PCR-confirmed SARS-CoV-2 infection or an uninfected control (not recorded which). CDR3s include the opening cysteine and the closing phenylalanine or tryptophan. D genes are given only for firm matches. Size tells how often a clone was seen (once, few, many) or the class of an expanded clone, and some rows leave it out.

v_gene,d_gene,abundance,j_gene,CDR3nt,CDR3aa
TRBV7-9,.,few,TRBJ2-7,TGTGCCAGCAGCTTCGCGGGCAGGGCCTACGAGCAGTACTTC,CASSFAGRAYEQYF
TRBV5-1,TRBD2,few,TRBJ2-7,TGCGCCAGCAGCTTGGGACTAGCGGGTCCCCAGGTCGAGCAGTACTTC,CASSLGLAGPQVEQYF
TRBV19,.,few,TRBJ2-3,TGTGCCAGTAGTCTGGCCCTCACAGATACGCAGTATTTT,CASSLALTDTQYF
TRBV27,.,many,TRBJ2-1,TGTGCCAGCAGTTTAAATTACAATGAGCAGTTCTTC,CASSLNYNEQFF
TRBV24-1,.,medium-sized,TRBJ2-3,TGTGCCCCCCTTTGCGTAGCACCAGATACGCAGTATTTT,CAPLCVAPDTQYF
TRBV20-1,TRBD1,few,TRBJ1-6,TGCAGTGCTAGGGACAGGGGAAGGTCACCCCTCCACTTT,CSARDRGRSPLHF
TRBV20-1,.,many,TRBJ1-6,TGCAGTGCCCCCCGACGGATAGGGACAAATTCACCCCTCCACTTT,CSAPRRIGTNSPLHF
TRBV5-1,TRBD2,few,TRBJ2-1,TGCGCCAGCAGCTTGGTTGGGAGGGTGCAGTTCTTC,CASSLVGRVQFF
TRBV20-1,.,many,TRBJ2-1,TGCAGTGCTAGAGTCTGGACCCCGCCGGCCAATGAGCAGTTCTTC,CSARVWTPPANEQFF
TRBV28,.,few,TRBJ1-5,TGTGCCAGCAGTTCTGCCGGCAGGGCTCAGCCCCAGCATTTT,CASSSAGRAQPQHF
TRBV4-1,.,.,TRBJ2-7,TGCGCCAGCAGCACTCGACAGGGGAGGGTCGAGCAGTACTTC,CASSTRQGRVEQYF
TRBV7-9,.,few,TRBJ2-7,TGTGCCAGCAGCCTTCCGGGAAGGGTCTACGAGCAGTACTTC,CASSLPGRVYEQYF
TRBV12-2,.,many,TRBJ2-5,TGTGCAAGTCGCTTGAAGGGGGAGACCCAGTACTTC,CASRLKGETQYF
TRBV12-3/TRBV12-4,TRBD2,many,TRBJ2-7,TGTGCCAGCAGATTCTGGACTAGCGGGAGTAGGTACGAGCAGTACTTC,CASRFWTSGSRYEQYF
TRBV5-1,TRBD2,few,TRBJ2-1,TGCGCCAGCAGGGACGGGACTAGCGTCCACAATGAGCAGTTCTTC,CASRDGTSVHNEQFF
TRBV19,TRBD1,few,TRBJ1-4,TGTGCCAGTAGTATAGATACGGGGACAGGACCAGAAAAACTGTTTTTT,CASSIDTGTGPEKLFF
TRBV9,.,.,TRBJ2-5,TGTGCCAGCAGCGGACTCGTTCAAGAGACCCAGTACTTC,CASSGLVQETQYF
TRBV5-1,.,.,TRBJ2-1,TGCGCCAGCAGCTTGGCGCTAGACAATGAGCAGTTCTTC,CASSLALDNEQFF
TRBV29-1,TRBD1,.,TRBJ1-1,TGCAGCGTCGGACAGGCCTCTATGAACACTGAAGCTTTCTTT,CSVGQASMNTEAFF
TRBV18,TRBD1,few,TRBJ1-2,TGTGCCAGCTCACCCCGGGACAGGGGCGCTTCATGGTATGGCTACACCTTC,CASSPRDRGASWYGYTF
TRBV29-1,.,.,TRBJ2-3,TGCAGCGTTGAAAAGGCAGGTCGTACCACAGATACGCAGTATTTT,CSVEKAGRTTDTQYF
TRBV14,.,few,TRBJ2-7,TGTGCCAGCAGCCCATATTCGGGCAGGGAGACCTACGAGCAGTACTTC,CASSPYSGRETYEQYF
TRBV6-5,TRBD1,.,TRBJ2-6,TGTGCCAGCAGACCAGACAGGGCTGGGGCCAACGTCCTGACTTTC,CASRPDRAGANVLTF
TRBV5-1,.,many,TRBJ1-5,TGCGCCAGCAGCTTCGACAGCAATCAGCCCCAGCATTTT,CASSFDSNQPQHF
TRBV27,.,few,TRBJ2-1,TGTGCCAGCAGTCCACCCTACGGGGACAATGAGCAGTTCTTC,CASSPPYGDNEQFF
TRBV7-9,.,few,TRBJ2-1,TGTGCCAGCAGCTTAGCAGGAGGGGCGGTCTCCTACAATGAGCAGTTCTTC,CASSLAGGAVSYNEQFF
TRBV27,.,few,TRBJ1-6,TGTGCCAGCAGTTTATTTGGCGATGGGGGAAGCTCCTATAATTCACCCCTCCACTTT,CASSLFGDGGSSYNSPLHF
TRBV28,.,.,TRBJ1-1,TGTGCCAGCAGTTTCCCTGTGAAGAACACTGAAGCTTTCTTT,CASSFPVKNTEAFF
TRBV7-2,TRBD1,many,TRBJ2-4,TGTGCCAGCAGTCACCTGACAGGGGGACACATTCAGTACTTC,CASSHLTGGHIQYF
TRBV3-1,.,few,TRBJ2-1,TGTGCCAGCAGCCAAGATGGCCTGCCTCCCCCTGAGCAGTTCTTC,CASSQDGLPPPEQFF
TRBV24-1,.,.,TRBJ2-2,TGTGCCACCAGTGCGTTCCGCATCGGGGAGCTGTTTTTT,CATSAFRIGELFF
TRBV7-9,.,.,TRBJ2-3,TGTGCCAGCAGCCCCCTGATCACAGATACGCAGTATTTT,CASSPLITDTQYF
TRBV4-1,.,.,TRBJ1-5,TGCGCCAGCAGCTATATCGAGGGCCCTCTCAATCAGCCCCAGCATTTT,CASSYIEGPLNQPQHF
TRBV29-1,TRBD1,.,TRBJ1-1,TGCAGCGTCTACGAGAACAGGGGATCCGAAGCTTTCTTT,CSVYENRGSEAFF
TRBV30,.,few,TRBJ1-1,TGTGCCTGGAGTACTACAGCTAACACTGAAGCTTTCTTT,CAWSTTANTEAFF
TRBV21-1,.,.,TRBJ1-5,TGTGCCAGCAGCAAAGGGGCAGATAGCAATCAGCCCCAGCATTTT,CASSKGADSNQPQHF
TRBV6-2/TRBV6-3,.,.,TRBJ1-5,TGTGCCAGCAGCGGATTTATTAGGGGGAAGGATTATAGCAATCAGCCCCAGCATTTT,CASSGFIRGKDYSNQPQHF
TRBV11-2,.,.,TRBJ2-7,TGTGCCAGCAGCTTAGTCGGGTCCCGCGAGCAGTACTTC,CASSLVGSREQYF
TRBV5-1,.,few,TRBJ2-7,TGCGCCAGCAGCTTGTGGGACGAGCAGTACTTC,CASSLWDEQYF
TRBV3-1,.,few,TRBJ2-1,TGTGCCAGCAGCAAAGGGCCTGTCTCTGGAGGTGAGCAGTTCTTC,CASSKGPVSGGEQFF
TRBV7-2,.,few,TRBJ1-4,TGTGCCAGCAGCTTGACAGGCATAGTTACTAATGAAAAACTGTTTTTT,CASSLTGIVTNEKLFF
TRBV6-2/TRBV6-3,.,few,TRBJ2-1,TGTGCCAGCAGAGGGACCAACTCCTACAATGAGCAGTTCTTC,CASRGTNSYNEQFF
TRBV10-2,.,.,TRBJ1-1,TGCGCCAGCAGTGAGTCGAACGGGAACACTGAAGCTTTCTTT,CASSESNGNTEAFF
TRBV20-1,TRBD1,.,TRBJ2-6,TGCAGTGCTAGACAACCCCCGGGACAGGGGACTGCTGGGGCCAACGTCCTGACTTTC,CSARQPPGQGTAGANVLTF
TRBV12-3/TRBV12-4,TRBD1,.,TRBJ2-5,TGTGCCTTCAGCCCGACAGGGGGCCTCCGGGAGACCCAGTACTTC,CAFSPTGGLRETQYF
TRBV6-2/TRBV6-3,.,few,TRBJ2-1,TGTGCCAGCAGTGGAGGCTCCTACAATGAGCAGTTCTTC,CASSGGSYNEQFF